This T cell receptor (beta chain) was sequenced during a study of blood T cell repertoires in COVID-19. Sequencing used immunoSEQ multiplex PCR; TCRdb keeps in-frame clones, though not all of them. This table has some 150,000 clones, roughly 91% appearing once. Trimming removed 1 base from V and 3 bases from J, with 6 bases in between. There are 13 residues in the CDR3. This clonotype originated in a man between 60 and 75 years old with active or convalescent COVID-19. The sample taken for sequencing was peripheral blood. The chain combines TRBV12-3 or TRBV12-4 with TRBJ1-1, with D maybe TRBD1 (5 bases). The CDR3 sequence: CASSLGGDTEAFF. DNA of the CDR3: TGTGCCAGCAGTTTAGGGGGGGACACTGAAGCTTTCTTT.